The 8 T cell receptor beta chains given below trace back to one sample, sequenced in a study of blood T cells in healthy people across ages. Together with a sample-barcoded 5' primer, a J-beta primer mix was included in a second PCR lasting roughly 6 to 12 cycles. TCRdb called the 5' RACE reads again in MiXCR, with one record for every CDR3 protein. The sample holds about a million distinct CDR3 sequences, roughly two fifths seen once. Sequenced input: blood. The source is a man younger than 35 in good health.

Many counts were recorded for this clonotype. J is TRBJ2-1 and V is TRBV29-1; D is possibly TRBD1 or TRBD2 (6 bases each). Trimming removed 7 bases at V and 4 bases at J, with 20 bases between. Germline-derived CDR1 and CDR2 are SQVTM and ANQGSEA. This CDR3 has 15 residues. DNA of the CDR3: TGCAGCGGCCAGGAGGGGGTTTACGGTTACAATGAGCAGTTCTTC. Its protein product is CSGQEGVYGYNEQFF.

This clonotype has a handful of counts. This chain connects TRBV10-3 to TRBJ1-2; 9 positions match TRBD1. The CDR3 extends over 13 amino acids. With V trimmed by 4 bases and J by 4 bases, 1 base remained unmatched. Germline-derived CDR1 and CDR2 are ENHRY and SYGVKD. The CDR3 nucleotides read TGTGCCATCAGTGGGACAGGGGTCTATGGCTACACCTTC. Its translation: CAISGTGVYGYTF.

V usage is TRBV7-2 and J usage is TRBJ1-4; perhaps TRBD1 as D (6 bases). Germline V gene lookup returns CDR1 SGHTA and CDR2 FQGNSA. The CDR3 runs 14 residues. V lost 6 bases to trimming and J lost 4 bases, with 12 bases between them. DNA of the CDR3: TGTGCCAGCAGGCGGGGGCTGTATAATGAAAAACTGTTTTTT. This translates into CASRRGLYNEKLFF.

The table lists this clonotype with a few counts. The genes are TRBV4-1 and TRBJ1-2, with 8 bases matching TRBD1. CDR1 and CDR2 from the germline V gene are MGHRA and YSYEKL. The CDR3 has 18 amino acids. V was clipped by 5 bases and J by 2 bases; unmatched bases: 16. For the CDR3, the DNA is TGCGCCAGCAGCTCCGACAGGGGACGAGGGCAAGGGAACTATGGCTACACCTTC. It encodes CASSSDRGRGQGNYGYTF.

This clonotype has just a few counts. The chain combines TRBV12-3 or TRBV12-4 with TRBJ1-5, with D uncertain. The ends were cut back, 4 bases at V and 0 bases at J, with 7 bases in the middle. This CDR3 region has 14 residues. The chain's CDR3 is CASSWRFSNQPQHF. The CDR3 coding sequence is TGTGCCAGCAGTTGGAGATTTAGCAATCAGCCCCAGCATTTT.

J is TRBJ2-7 and V is TRBV5-1, with D perhaps TRBD1 (6 bases). V shed 4 bases and J shed 5 bases, with 19 bases lying between them. Germline assignment: CDR1 SGHRS and CDR2 YFSETQ. This CDR3 is built from 15 residues. CDR3 region: CASSLVAGETHEQYF. In nucleotides, the CDR3 is TGCGCCAGCAGCCTGGTGGCAGGGGAAACACACGAGCAGTACTTC.

The CDR3 sequence is CASSSSGEDEQFF. The CDR3 DNA is TGTGCCAGCAGCTCTTCAGGGGAGGATGAGCAGTTCTTC. The chain uses TRBV7-2 and TRBJ2-1; D possibly uses TRBD1 or TRBD2 (6 bases each). The CDR3 contains 13 residues. Trimming left V 4 bases short and J 8 bases short, with 12 bases between. Germline CDR1 is SGHTA and CDR2 is FQGNSA.

Here the CDR3 DNA reads TGTGCCAGCAGCCCCGGGACTAGCGGGGGGTTGTACGAGCAGTACTTC. Amino acids: CASSPGTSGGLYEQYF. The chain uses TRBV5-6 and TRBJ2-7; 15 nucleotides agree with TRBD2. The CDR3 is 16 residues long. Germline-derived CDR1 and CDR2 are SGHDT and YYEEEE. J was trimmed by 4 bases and V by 4 bases; bases with no gene match: 6.